This TCR beta chain is drawn from a study of PD-1 blockade in classical Hodgkin lymphoma. The wider study: The nivolumab dose that patients received was 3 mg/kg, given intravenously every 2 weeks.

The time point is: cycle 4 day 1 (C4D1), after 6 weeks of nivolumab. Autologous stem cell transplantation was followed by relapse in every patient, and brentuximab vedotin exposure varied. Produced via immunoSEQ multiplex PCR; TCRdb's table is partial and in-frame only. The table has about 64,000 clones, more than 90% seen once. This receptor was taken from a human donor with classical Hodgkin lymphoma. This specimen consisted of peripheral blood mononuclear cells (PBMCs), obtained before the fourth cycle of nivolumab.

CDR3 DNA sequence: TGTGCCAGCAACAGGGCGGAGAACACCGGGGAGCTGTTTTTT. It specifies CASNRAENTGELFF. The rearrangement joins TRBV2 to TRBJ2-2; TRBD1 might be the D (6 bases). Per the germline V gene, CDR1 is SNHLY and CDR2 is FYNNEI. The CDR3 length is 14 residues. V gave up 7 bases and J gave up 1 base, with 10 bases separating them. The full variable domain, completed using reference TRBV2 and TRBJ2-2, is EPEVTQTPSHQVTQMGQEVILRCVPISNHLYFYWYRQILGQKVEFLVSFYNNEISEKSEIFDDQFSVERPDGSNFTLKIRSTKLEDSAMYFCASNRAENTGELFFGEGSRLTVL.